This TCR beta chain was captured in a study of control samples from healthy donors and cancer patients. Data came from immunoSEQ multiplex PCR; TCRdb stores just in-frame clones and leaves some out. The data show about 80,000 clones, roughly 89% seen once. Germline lookup yields CDR1 MNHEY and CDR2 SVGAGI. CDR3 length: 13 residues. Between the trimmed V and J ends, which lost 6 bases and 6 bases, there was a span of 14 bases. This TCR derives from a man between 45 and 60 years old in good health. The sequenced material came from blood. The chain uses TRBV6-5 and TRBJ1-2; D remains unclear. CDR3 DNA: TGTGCCAGCAGAAGAGGACCTCGCCATGGCTACACCTTC. It encodes CASRRGPRHGYTF.